The 9 T cell receptor beta chains below all came from one sample that was sequenced in a study of blood T cell repertoires in COVID-19. Sequenced by immunoSEQ multiplex PCR; TCRdb stores in-frame clones only, minus some. This sample has roughly 440,000 clones, with around 88% found just once. The sequenced sample was peripheral blood. Receptor source: a woman between 50 and 59 years old with COVID-19, enrolled during active disease.

CDR3 coding DNA: TGTGCCAGTAGTGTGAACGGGCGGGGGAGCACAGATACGCAGTATTTT. Protein: CASSVNGRGSTDTQYF. The rearrangement uses TRBV19 and TRBJ2-3; 7 positions match TRBD2. Germline-derived CDR1 and CDR2 are LNHDA and SQIVND (reference sequence). The CDR3 length is 16 residues. Trimming removed 5 bases from V and 0 bases from J; junction bases left unmatched: 8.

The chain has TRBV6-5 and TRBJ2-5, with TRBD2 as a possible D gene (6 bases). Germline V gene lookup returns CDR1 MNHEY and CDR2 SVGAGI. The CDR3 is 13 amino acids. V gave up 6 bases and J gave up 2 bases, with 10 bases separating them. CDR3 region: CASRASAQETQYF. The CDR3 bases are TGTGCCAGCAGGGCTAGCGCTCAAGAGACCCAGTACTTC.

About this clone itself: The germline gene is not matched at one end of the junction; a read error may be the cause. This CDR3 is CASSVDRGYEQFF. In DNA, the CDR3 is TGTGCCAGTAGTGTAGACAGGGGATACGAGCAGTTCTTC. This chain joins TRBV19 and TRBJ2-1; 8 nucleotides match TRBD1. Germline V CDR1 and CDR2: LNHDA, SQIVND (reference sequence). The CDR3 loop spans 13 amino acids. The full variable domain, its missing parts supplied by reference TRBV19 and TRBJ2-1, is DGGITQSPKYLFRKEGQNVTLSCEQNLNHDAMYWYRQDPGQGLRLIYYSQIVNDFQKGDIAEGYSVSREKKESFPLTVTSAQKNPTAFYLCASSVDRGYEQFFGPGTRLTVL.

This clone was counted only a few times. This chain links TRBV30 with TRBJ1-5; D uncertain. Trimming stripped 0 bases from V and 5 bases from J, with 11 bases between. The CDR3 runs to 14 residues. The germline gives CDR1 GTSNPN, CDR2 SVGIG (reference sequence). Here the CDR3 DNA reads TGTGCCTGGAGTGTGCGAGGGCGGGATCAGCCCCAGCATTTT. Translation gives CAWSVRGRDQPQHF.

The CDR3: CATSDRDRGESGNQPQHF. The CDR3 DNA reads TGTGCCACCAGTGATCGGGACAGGGGGGAATCAGGGAATCAGCCCCAGCATTTT. The rearrangement joins TRBV24-1 to TRBJ1-5; TRBD1 matches at 11 bases. The CDR3 spans 18 residues. After removal of 3 bases from V and 4 bases from J, the junction contained 10 bases not matched to a gene. Per the germline V gene, CDR1 is KGHDR and CDR2 is SFDVKD.

The chain carries TRBV6-5 and TRBJ1-3; 8 nucleotides align to TRBD1. Germline lookup yields CDR1 MNHEY and CDR2 SVGAGI. J was trimmed by 3 bases and V by 6 bases; bases with no gene match: 7. This CDR3 region has 15 residues. Here the CDR3 DNA reads TGTGCCAGCAGCGTACAGGGGGAAGGTGGAAACACCATATATTTT. This encodes CASSVQGEGGNTIYF.

V gene TRBV7-8 combines with J gene TRBJ1-5; D is undetermined. CDR1 and CDR2 (germline): SGHVS, FQNEAQ. V shed 5 bases and J shed 5 bases, with 10 bases lying between them. The CDR3 loop spans 13 amino acids. The CDR3 sequence: CASSPNADQPQHF. CDR3 nucleotides: TGTGCCAGCAGCCCCAACGCGGATCAGCCCCAGCATTTT.

This clone was seen a single time. The chain links TRBV2 to TRBJ1-2; TRBD1 might be the D (5 bases). Germline CDR1 is SNHLY and CDR2 is FYNNEI. CDR3 length: 15 amino acids. Trimming took 8 bases from V and 3 from J, leaving 19 bases between them. CDR3 sequence: CASGSDGGSHYGYTF. The CDR3 nucleotides are TGTGCCAGCGGGTCAGACGGGGGTAGTCACTATGGCTACACCTTC.

The V and J genes are TRBV6-2 or TRBV6-3 and TRBJ2-7, with D perhaps matching TRBD2 (5 bases). The ends were cut back, 5 bases at V and 3 bases at J, with 14 bases in the middle. Germline loops: CDR1 MNHEY, CDR2 SVGEGT. CDR3 length: 14 residues. CDR3 DNA sequence: TGTGCCAGCAGTCATCCGGGGATCTTCTACGAGCAGTACTTC. Protein: CASSHPGIFYEQYF.